The clone carrying this T cell receptor beta chain has more than one count but fewer than ten. Its target is unknown. These data belong to a study of vaccination effects on CD4 cells after COVID-19. For the study at large: Antigen-specific CD4+ T cells were expanded with viral peptide pools in the ViraFEST assay before sequencing. The second dose preceded post-vaccine samples by a median of 72 days. They grew 2 million to 2.5 million PBMC in each well, adding around 9 IU/ml IL-2 and 10 ug/ml peptides. Findings and limits, study-wide: Convalescent patients' post-vaccine spike repertoire was mostly distinct vaccine-induced clones.

The germline CDR1 and CDR2 sequences are SGHRS and YFSETQ. CDR3 length equals 14 residues. V was pared by 7 bases and J by 5 bases, with 10 bases of the junction left unmatched. This table comes from immunoSEQ multiplex PCR, and its TCRdb copy is limited to in-frame clones, with some not included. This table has some 46,000 clones, over 65% appearing once. Isolating CD4+ T cells followed more than 9 days of culture. This individual tested PCR-positive for SARS-CoV-2 infection between March and December 2020. Each person got two doses of an mRNA SARS-CoV-2 vaccine, BNT162b2 or mRNA-1273. This sequence joins TRBV5-1 and TRBJ2-5; 8 nucleotides align to TRBD2. This TCR was sampled from a human donor who had a prior SARS-CoV-2 infection. Sequenced here: CD4+ T cells from PBMCs cultured without peptide, sampled after COVID-19 vaccination. CDR3 sequence (DNA): TGCGCCAGCGGACTCATTAGCGGGACTGAGACCCAGTACTTC. Protein product: CASGLISGTETQYF.